This T cell receptor beta chain originates from a study of T cell repertoires in cytomegalovirus infection. Study-level information: Public TCR beta signatures were indicative of both CMV infection and a matching HLA type.

The germline gives CDR1 MNHEY, CDR2 SVGEGT. The CDR3 loop spans 17 amino acids. The J segment lost 1 base and the V segment lost 4 bases, leaving 7 bases of the junction unmatched. This clonotype came up a few times. The target antigen is unknown. TCRdb reanalysed the reads using MiXCR and keeps one entry per CDR3 protein. The table lists some 590,000 distinct CDR3 sequences, almost 40% of them singletons. The input for sequencing was cultured PBMCs, taken from culture after CMV antigen stimulation. The receptor was isolated from a human donor in good health (CMV status not recorded). Some clones in this sample may be carry-over from other donors' samples. V gene TRBV6-2 or TRBV6-3 combines with J gene TRBJ2-6, with 7 bases fitting TRBD1. The CDR3: CASSSPGTVSGANVLTF. The CDR3 nucleotides read TGTGCCAGCAGTTCTCCCGGGACAGTATCTGGGGCCAACGTCCTGACTTTC.